The sequence of this T cell receptor (beta chain) was determined in a study of T cells in Graves' hyperthyroidism and ophthalmopathy. The investigators amplified TCR beta CDR3 regions from RNA transcripts. HTBI primers were used for first-round RT-PCR of the TCR CDR3. From the multiplex PCR reads, TCRdb called clonotypes with MiXCR, one entry per CDR3 protein. The sample shows approximately 370,000 distinct CDR3 sequences, roughly 15% of them seen only once. The CDR3 contains 14 residues. The germline V and J ends were trimmed by 4 bases and 4 bases, with 11 bases remaining between them. CDR1 LNHDA and CDR2 SQIVND come from the germline V gene (reference sequence). Overall study findings and caveats: A median approximately 6.8 months before onset, the model predicted ophthalmopathy.

Comment on this clonotype: Its antigen remains unidentified.

Patients aged 18 to 65 had newly diagnosed hyperthyroidism lasting under 2 months. The clonotype was recovered from a woman aged 30 to 39 with Graves' hyperthyroidism that later progressed to Graves' ophthalmopathy. This chain connects TRBV19 to TRBJ2-1; D gene ambiguous. What was sequenced was blood. The CDR3 sequence is CASSTDGYYNEQFF. The CDR3 bases are TGTGCCAGTAGTACGGACGGTTATTACAATGAGCAGTTCTTC.